In its sample, the clone carrying this T cell receptor beta chain was seen many times. Its antigen remains unidentified. Amplified TCR beta CDR3 regions derived from RNA transcripts. When the TCR CDR3 underwent first-round RT-PCR, the HTBI primer set was used. Via MiXCR, TCRdb re-called the multiplex PCR reads, giving one row per CDR3 protein. In the table there are about 400,000 distinct CDR3 sequences, approximately 14% of which are singletons. CDR1 is DFQATT, CDR2 SNEGSKA, per germline (reference sequence). V dropped 0 bases and J dropped 4; count of bases not matched to a gene: 6. The CDR3 has 15 amino acids. These data belong to a study of T cells in Graves' hyperthyroidism and ophthalmopathy. General study points: In simple terms, a model built on 13 V-J features told ophthalmopathy apart from stable hyperthyroidism.

The source material was blood. The gene calls are TRBV20-1 and TRBJ1-1, with TRBD1 identical over 9 bases. The receptor was derived from a man aged 18 to 30 with Graves' ophthalmopathy. The CDR3 DNA is TGCAGTGCTAGAGATTACAGGGGGCTTATCACTGAAGCTTTCTTT. Its translation is CSARDYRGLITEAFF.